These 20 T cell receptor beta chains came from one sample sequenced in a study of identical twins. TCRdb itself ran the 5' RACE reads through MiXCR, one entry per CDR3 protein. There are some 710,000 distinct CDR3 sequences in the sample; around 6% occur only once, and roughly 1.6% lies in the top ten. Sample: naive T cells sorted from blood. The receptors derive from a man between 18 and 35 years old in good health.

This clonotype was observed a few times. The chain couples TRBV6-1 to TRBJ2-6; D is uncertain. Germline V CDR1 and CDR2: MNHNS, SASEGT. The CDR3 runs 16 residues. Between the trimmed V and J ends, which lost 7 bases and 0 bases, there was a span of 13 bases. The CDR3 region is CASKERLASGANVLTF. CDR3 DNA sequence: TGTGCCAGCAAGGAGAGATTGGCCTCTGGGGCCAACGTCCTGACTTTC.

Ten or more counts support this clonotype. This chain links TRBV7-9 with TRBJ1-3; D unclear. Trimming took 2 bases from V and 4 from J, leaving 12 bases between them. Germline-derived CDR1 and CDR2 are SEHNR and FQNEAQ (reference sequence). CDR3 length: 15 amino acids. For the CDR3, the DNA is TGTGCCAGCAGCTTAATTCCGGGTGACGGAAACACCATATATTTT. It yields the protein CASSLIPGDGNTIYF.

V usage is TRBV20-1 and J usage is TRBJ2-5, with TRBD2 matching 9 bases. V lost 0 bases to trimming and J lost 4 bases; unmatched junction nucleotides: 9. CDR3 size: 16 residues. Germline CDR1 reads DFQATT; CDR2 reads SNEGSKA (reference sequence). The CDR3 loop reads CSARDRAGGPSETQYF. CDR3 nucleotides: TGCAGTGCTAGAGATAGGGCGGGAGGGCCCTCAGAGACCCAGTACTTC.

This clonotype was observed many times. The chain couples TRBV24-1 to TRBJ1-4; D gene uncertain. The CDR3 has 15 residues. V was trimmed by 2 bases and J by 0 bases, leaving 6 bases between them. The V gene's germline CDR1 is KGHDR and CDR2 SFDVKD. The CDR3 sequence: CATSDSGATNEKLFF. In DNA form, the CDR3 reads TGTGCCACCAGTGATTCAGGAGCAACTAATGAAAAACTGTTTTTT.

This clonotype was seen ten or more times. The CDR3 protein is CSALHGGPDTEAFF. CDR3 DNA sequence: TGCAGTGCTTTGCATGGGGGTCCAGACACTGAAGCTTTCTTT. V and J are TRBV20-1 and TRBJ1-1; possibly TRBD1 for D (5 bases). Trimming cost V 5 bases and J 3 bases, with 16 bases left between them. Germline lookup yields CDR1 DFQATT and CDR2 SNEGSKA (reference sequence). The CDR3 is made up of 14 amino acids.

Many counts were recorded for this clonotype. The V gene is TRBV29-1, the J gene TRBJ2-3, with D perhaps assigned TRBD1 or TRBD2 (6 bases each). In germline, CDR1 is SQVTM, CDR2 ANQGSEA. V gave up 5 bases and J gave up 5 bases, with 14 bases separating them. The CDR3 sequence is 13 residues long. The CDR3 DNA sequence: TGCAGCGTTCAAAGGGGGGCCGGAGATACGCAGTATTTT. It codes for CSVQRGAGDTQYF.

The chain couples TRBV15 to TRBJ2-1; TRBD1 agrees at 9 bases. The CDR3 sequence is 15 residues long. Germline V gene sequence: CDR1 LNHNV, CDR2 YYDKDF (reference sequence). Trimming removed 1 base from V and 6 bases from J; junction bases left unmatched: 4. The CDR3 DNA reads TGTGCCACCAGCAGAGCACAGGGGGCAGGCAATGAGCAGTTCTTC. Translated, it gives CATSRAQGAGNEQFF.

V is TRBV28 and J is TRBJ2-7; TRBD2 might be the D (6 bases). Per the germline V gene, CDR1 is MDHEN and CDR2 is SYDVKM. The V end was cut by 8 bases, the J end by 8 bases, with 13 bases between. The CDR3 spans 11 residues. The CDR3 DNA is TGTGCCAGCCTGACGGGGGAAAAGCAGTACTTC. This translates into CASLTGEKQYF. The full variable domain, completed using reference TRBV28 and TRBJ2-7, is DVKVTQSSRYLVKRTGEKVFLECVQDMDHENMFWYRQDPGLGLRLIYFSYDVKMKEKGDIPEGYSVSREKKERFSLILESASTNQTSMYLCASLTGEKQYFGPGTRLTVT.

This clonotype was seen only a few times. The chain carries TRBV5-1 and TRBJ1-2; possible D gene TRBD1, 6 bases. Trimming removed 9 bases from V and 1 base from J, with 13 bases in between. The CDR3 is 13 residues long. The germline V gene encodes CDR1 SGHRS and CDR2 YFSETQ. CDR3 region: CATRRTDNYGYTF. The CDR3 DNA follows: TGCGCCACCCGGAGGACAGATAACTATGGCTACACCTTC.

This clonotype was counted at least ten times. The chain joins TRBV15 to TRBJ1-2; TRBD1 agrees at 9 bases. CDR1 and CDR2 from the germline V gene are LNHNV and YYDKDF (reference sequence). V lost 5 bases and J lost 4; bases outside the gene matches: 11. The CDR3 covers 16 residues. This CDR3 reads CATSSSSRDRAYGYTF. CDR3 DNA sequence: TGTGCCACCAGCTCAAGCTCCCGGGACAGGGCCTATGGCTACACCTTC.

This chain links TRBV11-2 with TRBJ2-1; 8 bases are shared with TRBD2. The CDR3 has 15 residues. Germline V gene data show CDR1 as SGHAT and CDR2 as FQNNGV. The V and J ends lost 3 bases and 6 bases, in that order; junction bases with no gene match: 7. CDR3: CASSFGLAGTNEQFF. DNA of the CDR3: TGTGCCAGCAGCTTTGGGCTAGCGGGTACCAATGAGCAGTTCTTC.

This clonotype was seen at least ten times. The genes are TRBV28 and TRBJ2-2; 7 bases line up with TRBD2. Per the germline V gene, CDR1 is MDHEN and CDR2 is SYDVKM. This CDR3 has 15 amino acids. Trimming cost V 7 bases and J 4 bases; bases outside gene matches: 9. The CDR3 DNA follows: TGTGCCAGCAATGAATTGACGGGAGGCACCGGGGAGCTGTTTTTT. Translation gives CASNELTGGTGELFF.

Only a few counts were recorded for this clonotype. The chain uses TRBV7-3 and TRBJ2-5; D is possibly TRBD2 (5 bases). The length of the CDR3 is 15 residues. Germline V CDR1 and CDR2: SGHTA, FQGTGA. Trimming left V 3 bases short and J 4 bases short, with 15 bases between. The CDR3 DNA reads as TGTGCCAGCAGCTTGTGGGTGGGTCGGGGAGAGACCCAGTACTTC. Its translation: CASSLWVGRGETQYF.

The rearrangement links TRBV15 to TRBJ1-4, with D uncertain. The germline gives CDR1 LNHNV, CDR2 YYDKDF (reference sequence). CDR3 length equals 16 residues. Trimming cost V 1 base and J 7 bases, with 16 bases left between them. The CDR3 DNA sequence: TGTGCCACCAGCAGAGGAACCGACCCGTCGGGTGAAAAACTGTTTTTT. It is translated as CATSRGTDPSGEKLFF.

This clonotype occurred a few times. This sequence joins TRBV7-8 and TRBJ2-7, with 14 bases lining up with TRBD2. CDR3 size: 17 residues. The trim removed 5 bases at V and 0 bases at J, leaving 6 bases unmatched. Germline values: CDR1 SGHVS, CDR2 FQNEAQ. CDR3 DNA: TGTGCCAGCAGCAAGGGACTAGCGGGAGAGTTCTCCTACGAGCAGTACGTC. Translated, it gives CASSKGLAGEFSYEQYV.

The table lists this clonotype with many counts. The chain combines TRBV29-1 with TRBJ2-3; D remains ambiguous. V was pared by 5 bases and J by 2 bases, with 11 bases between. The CDR3 spans 13 residues. Per germline, CDR1 SQVTM and CDR2 ANQGSEA. As DNA, the CDR3 is TGCAGCGTTATCAGGCGAGCCACAGATACGCAGTATTTT. Amino acid sequence: CSVIRRATDTQYF.

As for this clonotype: A read error may be the cause here, since a much bigger clone is one base away. The chain has TRBV6-5 and TRBJ2-5; the D is unclear. The CDR3 contains 14 residues. CDR1 and CDR2 from the germline V gene are MNHEY and SVGAGI. The DNA of the CDR3 is TGTACCAGCAGTTATTGGCAGAGTCAAGAGACCCAGTACTTC. It codes for CTSSYWQSQETQYF.

V is TRBV20-1 and J is TRBJ1-2; 8 bases match TRBD1. Germline CDR1 and CDR2: DFQATT and SNEGSKA (reference sequence). V was clipped by 0 bases and J by 8 bases; unmatched bases: 20. The CDR3 extends over 18 amino acids. In nucleotides, the CDR3 is TGCAGTGCTAGAGATCGCCATGACAGGGGCACCCGGCAAGGCGGCTACACCTTC. Protein sequence: CSARDRHDRGTRQGGYTF.

This clonotype was seen at least ten times. The chain recombines TRBV20-1 with TRBJ2-1, with D possibly being TRBD2 (5 bases). Germline CDR1 is DFQATT and CDR2 is SNEGSKA (reference sequence). V was cut by 3 bases and J by 3 bases, with 6 bases left in between. There are 12 residues in the CDR3. CDR3 DNA sequence: TGCAGTGCTAGCGACTACTACAATGAGCAGTTCTTC. Its protein is CSASDYYNEQFF.

This clonotype appeared many times. This chain links TRBV27 with TRBJ1-3; D not resolved. Germline assignment: CDR1 MNHEY and CDR2 SMNVEV (reference sequence). The CDR3 consists of 15 residues. V lost 2 bases and J 0 bases, leaving 8 bases between the germline ends. The CDR3 is CASSLGQSSGNTIYF. DNA of the CDR3: TGTGCCAGCAGTTTAGGGCAGTCCTCTGGAAACACCATATATTTT.